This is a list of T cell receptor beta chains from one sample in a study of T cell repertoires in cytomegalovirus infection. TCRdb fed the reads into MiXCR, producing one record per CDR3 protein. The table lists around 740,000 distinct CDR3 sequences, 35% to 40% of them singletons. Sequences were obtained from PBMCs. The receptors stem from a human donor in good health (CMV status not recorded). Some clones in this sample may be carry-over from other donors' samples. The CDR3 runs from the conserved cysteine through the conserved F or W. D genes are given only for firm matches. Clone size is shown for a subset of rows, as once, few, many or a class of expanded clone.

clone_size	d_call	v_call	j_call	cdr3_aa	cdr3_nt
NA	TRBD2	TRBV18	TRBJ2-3	CASSSIAGGATDTQYF	TGTGCCAGCTCATCTATAGCGGGGGGGGCCACAGATACGCAGTATTTT
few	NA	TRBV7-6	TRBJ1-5	CASSPQRGINQPQHF	TGTGCCAGCAGCCCCCAGCGAGGGATCAATCAGCCCCAGCATTTT
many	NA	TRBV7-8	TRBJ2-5	CASSPDPGGYGQETQYF	TGTGCCAGCAGCCCGGACCCAGGAGGGTACGGGCAAGAGACCCAGTACTTC
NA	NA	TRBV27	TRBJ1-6	CASSLRWGTEDSPLHF	TGTGCCAGCAGTTTAAGGTGGGGGACGGAGGATTCACCCCTCCACTTT
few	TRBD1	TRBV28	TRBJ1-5	CASSEPGQNQPQHF	TGTGCCAGCAGTGAGCCGGGACAGAATCAGCCCCAGCATTTT
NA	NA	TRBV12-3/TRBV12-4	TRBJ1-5	CASSLRTVHSNQPQHF	TGTGCCAGCAGTTTAAGGACAGTCCATAGCAATCAGCCCCAGCATTTT
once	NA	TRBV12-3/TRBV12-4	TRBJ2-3	CASRSSRSGADTQYF	TGTGCCAGCAGGTCTAGCAGGAGTGGGGCAGATACGCAGTATTTT
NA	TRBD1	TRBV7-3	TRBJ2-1	CASSRQGPPNEQFF	TGTGCCAGCAGCCGACAGGGCCCCCCCAATGAGCAGTTCTTC
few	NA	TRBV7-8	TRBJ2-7	CASSVLGSSYEQYF	TGTGCCAGCAGCGTCCTGGGTTCCTCCTACGAGCAGTACTTC
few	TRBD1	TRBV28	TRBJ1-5	CASRVGTGLQPQHF	TGTGCCAGCAGGGTAGGGACAGGGTTACAGCCCCAGCATTTT
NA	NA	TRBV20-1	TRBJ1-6	CSAKKQGYNSPLHF	TGCAGTGCTAAAAAACAGGGATACAATTCACCCCTCCACTTT
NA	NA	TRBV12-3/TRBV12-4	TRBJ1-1	CASSLRGLTEAFF	TGTGCCAGCAGTTTAAGGGGGTTAACTGAAGCTTTCTTT
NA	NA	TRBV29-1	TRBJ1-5	CSVLLGGRGNQPQHF	TGCAGCGTCCTCTTGGGGGGCAGGGGCAATCAGCCCCAGCATTTT
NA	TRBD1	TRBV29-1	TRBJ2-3	CSVGDRDTDTQYF	TGCAGCGTTGGGGACAGAGACACAGATACGCAGTATTTT
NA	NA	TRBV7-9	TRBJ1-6	CASSSIGARNALHF	TGTGCCAGCAGCTCGATAGGGGCCCGTAATGCCCTCCACTTT
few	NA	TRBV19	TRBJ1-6	CASTGWEGYNSPLHF	TGTGCCAGCACAGGTTGGGAGGGGTATAATTCACCCCTCCACTTT
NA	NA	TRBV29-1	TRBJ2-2	CSVGDRNTGELFF	TGCAGCGTTGGAGACAGGAACACCGGGGAGCTGTTTTTT
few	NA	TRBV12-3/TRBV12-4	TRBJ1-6	CASSPQVSGSLHF	TGTGCCAGCAGTCCCCAGGTGTCTGGGTCCCTCCACTTT
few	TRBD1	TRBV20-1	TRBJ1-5	CSARRQGILSNQPQHF	TGCAGTGCTAGGCGACAGGGGATTTTAAGCAATCAGCCCCAGCATTTT
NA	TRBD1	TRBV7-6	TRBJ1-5	CASSLGTGGGQPQHF	TGTGCCAGCAGCTTAGGAACAGGGGGAGGACAGCCCCAGCATTTT
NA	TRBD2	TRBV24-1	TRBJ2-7	CATSDRGLADEQYF	TGTGCCACCAGTGATCGTGGACTAGCCGACGAGCAGTACTTC
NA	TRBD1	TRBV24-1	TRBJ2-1	CATSRDRGDNEQFF	TGTGCCACCAGTCGGGACAGGGGAGACAATGAGCAGTTCTTC
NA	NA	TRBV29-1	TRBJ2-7	CSVKQGRPYEQYF	TGCAGCGTTAAACAGGGACGTCCCTACGAGCAGTACTTC